This paragraph covers one TCR beta chain sequence. Its antigen is not known. This record comes from a study of beta chain features in type 1 diabetes. Study-wide points: There were fewer insertions and more deletions at the VDJ junctions of type 1 diabetes patients. It was among patients, rather than healthy donors, that naive, central memory and Treg TCRB repertoires appeared more similar.

The study reverse transcribed the entire isolated RNA, so it sequenced expressed TCRB transcripts. TCRdb's table, derived via immunoSEQ multiplex PCR, lists solely in-frame clones and lacks some. The sample has around 250,000 clones; around 68% are singletons. This receptor was identified in a young man in good health. The sample consisted of naive CD4+ T cells from blood.

CDR3 region: CATRPVWDRGNNYGYTF. The CDR3 nucleotides are TGTGCCACCAGACCGGTTTGGGACAGGGGAAATAACTATGGCTACACCTTC. The chain recombines TRBV15 with TRBJ1-2; the match to TRBD1 covers 10 bases. V lost 6 bases and J lost 1; bases outside the gene matches: 11. Per the germline V gene, CDR1 is LNHNV and CDR2 is YYDKDF (reference sequence). This CDR3 spans 17 amino acids.